This TCR beta chain was obtained from a study of shared clonotypes between healthy human individuals. Background on the study: The plates for each donor numbered three CD4 naive, three CD4 memory, two CD8 naive and one CD8 memory. General study points: Even with large depth, rarefaction showed that sorted-subset sequencing was incomplete.

Germline V gives CDR1 SEHNR, CDR2 FQNEAQ (reference sequence). This CDR3 is 16 amino acids long. V lost 5 bases and J 0 bases, leaving 15 bases between the germline ends. This clone appeared a single time. Its antigen remains unidentified. Genomic DNA from each subset was divided evenly over several immunoSEQ plates. The protocol was immunoSEQ multiplex PCR, while the TCRdb copy is restricted to in-frame clones and leaves out a portion. Of approximately 320,000 clones in the sample, about 74% are singletons; the top ten hold around 10%. The sequencing sample was made of memory CD4+ T cells sorted from blood. The subset is: CD45RA-negative fraction. The TCR comes from a young man in good health. The genes are TRBV7-9 and TRBJ2-3; TRBD1 might be the D (7 bases). The CDR3 sequence is CASSQGGTGSTDTQYF. The CDR3 region has the DNA TGTGCCAGCAGCCAGGGGGGAACCGGTAGCACAGATACGCAGTATTTT.